The 2 T cell receptor beta chains below all came from one sample that was sequenced in a study of T cells in localized non-small cell lung cancer. Sequencing used immunoSEQ multiplex PCR; TCRdb keeps in-frame clones, though not all of them. In the table there are tens of thousands of clones, more than 90% of which are singletons. Here the sequenced sample was peripheral blood, taken before any cancer treatment. Receptors originate from a female donor of 60 years or more with stage I lung adenocarcinoma.

V gene TRBV18 combines with J gene TRBJ2-4, with 7 bases aligning to TRBD1. J was trimmed by 7 bases and V by 6 bases; bases with no gene match: 9. Germline V gene data show CDR1 as KGHSH and CDR2 as LQKENI. The CDR3 is made up of 14 amino acids. CDR3 in DNA: TGTGCCAGCTCTCCCCCGGGACAGAATAACATTCAGTACTTC. Translated, it gives CASSPPGQNNIQYF.

The chain joins TRBV5-4 to TRBJ2-7, with D possibly being TRBD1 or TRBD2 (5 bases each). This CDR3 has 12 residues. V was shortened by 9 bases and J by 9 bases, with 19 bases between the two germline ends. Germline loops: CDR1 SGHNT, CDR2 YYREEE (reference sequence). The DNA of the CDR3 is TGTGCCACCCAGAAAGACGGGGCCGCGCAGTACGTC. Amino acid sequence: CATQKDGAAQYV.